One sample yielded the 7 T cell receptor beta chains listed below, sequenced in a study of circulating tumor DNA in untreated peripheral T-cell lymphoma. Some clones are missing from TCRdb's copy, which holds only in-frame ones; the method was immunoSEQ multiplex PCR. The sample carries about 2,000 clones, over 75% recorded once. The sequencing sample was made of cell-free DNA from blood serum. The receptors stem from a human donor with peripheral T-cell lymphoma.

The J gene is TRBJ1-4, the V gene TRBV5-1, with D possibly TRBD1 on 5 matching bases. The V gene lost 2 bases and the J gene lost 8 bases, with 19 bases spanning the gap. In germline, CDR1 is SGHRS, CDR2 YFSETQ. The CDR3 contains 16 residues. Written as DNA, the CDR3 is TGCGCCAGCAGCTTATCCCCAGGGCGGGTTGGCGAAAAACTGTTTTTT. Residues: CASSLSPGRVGEKLFF.

This clone has a single count. V gene TRBV6-5 combines with J gene TRBJ1-1; a weak D match, TRBD1 (5 bases). V lost 1 base and J lost 4, with 16 bases in between. This CDR3 is 16 amino acids long. CDR1 and CDR2 (germline): MNHEY, SVGAGI. CDR3 nucleotide sequence: TGTGCCAGCAGTTACTGGAGTGGGCAGGGCGGCACTGAAGCTTTCTTT. It is translated as CASSYWSGQGGTEAFF.

The gene calls are TRBV6-5 and TRBJ2-2, with 9 bases identical to TRBD2. From germline, CDR1 is MNHEY and CDR2 SVGAGI. The V and J ends lost 0 bases and 7 bases, in that order; junction bases with no gene match: 3. This CDR3 is 15 amino acids long. CDR3 protein: CASSYSSGSHGELFF. CDR3 bases: TGTGCCAGCAGTTACTCTAGCGGGAGTCACGGGGAGCTGTTTTTT.

This chain connects TRBV7-8 to TRBJ2-6; D is unclear. The germline V and J ends were trimmed by 0 bases and 1 base, with 4 bases remaining between them. The CDR3 length is 15 residues. Germline V CDR1 and CDR2: SGHVS, FQNEAQ. CDR3 nucleotides: TGTGCCAGCAGCTTAGCGCTATCTGGGGCCAACGTCCTGACTTTC. It yields the protein CASSLALSGANVLTF.

This clone was recorded a few times. This chain uses TRBV2 with TRBJ1-4; the D is unclear. Germline V gene data show CDR1 as SNHLY and CDR2 as FYNNEI. Trimming stripped 4 bases from V and 4 bases from J, with 7 bases between. There are 13 residues in the CDR3. As DNA, the CDR3 is TGTGCCAGCAGTGTGCGGAATAATGAAAAACTGTTTTTT. The encoded protein is CASSVRNNEKLFF.

V usage is TRBV27 and J usage is TRBJ2-1; D perhaps matches TRBD2 (6 bases). Trimming removed 5 bases from V and 6 bases from J, with 17 bases in between. This CDR3 contains 15 residues. Germline V gives CDR1 MNHEY, CDR2 SMNVEV (reference sequence). The CDR3 protein is CASSTKGLATNEQFF. CDR3 coding DNA: TGTGCCAGCAGTACCAAGGGCCTAGCGACCAATGAGCAGTTCTTC.

The chain carries TRBV5-3 and TRBJ2-1, with 10 nucleotides matching TRBD2. TRBV5-3 is marked as an open reading frame, function uncertain. Trimming at V came to 5 bases and at J to 8 bases, leaving 25 bases not matched to a gene. The CDR3 spans 20 residues. CDR3 amino acids: CARRGRGNSELAGFVDEQFF. CDR3 in DNA: TGTGCCAGAAGGGGGAGGGGCAACTCCGAACTAGCGGGATTCGTGGATGAGCAGTTCTTC.